This is a list of T cell receptor beta chains from one sample in a study of T cells in Graves' hyperthyroidism and ophthalmopathy. TCRdb fed the multiplex PCR reads into MiXCR, producing one record per CDR3 protein. The sample yields approximately 520,000 distinct CDR3 sequences, around a quarter seen once. Sample: blood. Receptors originate from a woman in her twenties or thirties with Graves' ophthalmopathy. Both conserved end residues are part of each CDR3. Each record gives: D gene, V gene, clone size, J gene, CDR3 protein, CDR3 DNA. D genes are given only for firm matches. The size field is filled for only some rows; it gives once, few, many or a size class.

>TRBD1|TRBV11-1|-|TRBJ2-2
CASSKYRGDDTGELLF
TGTGCCAGCAGCAAATACAGGGGGGATGACACCGGGGAGCTGCTTTTT
>-|TRBV12-5|-|TRBJ2-5
CASGLGTATGVTQYF
TGTGCTAGTGGTTTGGGGACTGCGACTGGTGTGACCCAGTACTTC
>-|TRBV25-1|few|TRBJ1-1
CASSGKGIPAEAFF
TGTGCCAGCAGTGGGAAGGGGATTCCCGCTGAAGCTTTCTTT
>-|TRBV5-1|once|TRBJ1-1
CASSPSPRLNTEAFF
TGCGCCAGCAGCCCCAGTCCCAGACTTAACACTGAAGCTTTCTTT
>-|TRBV30|-|TRBJ2-7
CACPLKGTSYEQYF
TGTGCCTGCCCACTTAAGGGGACATCCTACGAGCAGTACTTC
>TRBD1|TRBV7-8|many|TRBJ1-1
CASTGQGVNTEAFF
TGTGCCAGCACCGGACAGGGGGTGAACACTGAAGCTTTCTTT
>-|TRBV29-1|many|TRBJ2-7
CSVEDSVSSYEQYF
TGCAGCGTTGAAGATTCTGTCAGCTCCTACGAGCAGTACTTC
>-|TRBV13|-|TRBJ1-6
CASSFAGRGNSPLHF
TGTGCCAGCAGCTTTGCAGGGCGCGGTAATTCACCCCTCCACTTT
>-|TRBV15|-|TRBJ1-5
CATSSDRGGPQHF
TGTGCCACCAGTAGCGACCGGGGAGGGCCCCAGCATTTT
>TRBD1|TRBV19|-|TRBJ2-7
CASYHRGASYEQYF
TGTGCCAGTTACCACAGGGGAGCCTCCTACGAGCAGTACTTC
>-|TRBV6-5|-|TRBJ1-3
CASSYSPGGNTIYF
TGTGCCAGCAGTTACTCGCCTGGTGGAAACACCATATATTTT
>-|TRBV6-1|many|TRBJ1-1
CASSESKGGHLTEAFF
TGTGCCAGCAGTGAGTCCAAGGGGGGACATTTGACTGAAGCTTTCTTT
>-|TRBV28|-|TRBJ2-7
CASSVKVGGSSYEQYF
TGTGCCAGCAGTGTTAAAGTGGGAGGTTCCTCCTACGAGCAGTACTTC
>-|TRBV6-1|many|TRBJ2-2
CASSRNRLGTGELFF
TGTGCCAGCAGCCGGAACAGGTTGGGGACCGGGGAGCTGTTTTTT
>TRBD2|TRBV27|many|TRBJ2-7
CASSFGLADEQYF
TGTGCCAGCAGTTTCGGACTAGCGGACGAGCAGTACTTC
>-|TRBV9|many|TRBJ1-1
CASSPGRSVAEAFF
TGTGCCAGCAGCCCCGGGCGGAGCGTTGCTGAAGCTTTCTTT
>-|TRBV15|few|TRBJ2-2
CATSRDSGETGELFF
TGTGCCACCAGCAGAGATTCAGGGGAAACCGGGGAGCTGTTTTTT
>-|TRBV12-3/TRBV12-4|-|TRBJ2-7
CASSQTGFSYEQYF
TGTGCCAGCAGCCAGACAGGATTCTCCTACGAGCAGTACTTC
>TRBD1|TRBV15|many|TRBJ1-2
CATSGRGDRGGTGGGYTF
TGTGCCACCAGCGGACGAGGGGACCGGGGGGGGACAGGGGGAGGCTACACCTTC
>TRBD2|TRBV29-1|many|TRBJ2-5
CSVGGGRGGPQETQYF
TGCAGCGTTGGCGGAGGACGGGGGGGCCCCCAAGAGACCCAGTACTTC
>TRBD2|TRBV20-1|-|TRBJ2-5
CSVGSSGGQETQYF
TGCAGTGTAGGGTCTAGCGGGGGGCAAGAGACCCAGTACTTC
>TRBD2|TRBV12-3/TRBV12-4|many|TRBJ2-5
CASSPLSGSGETQYF
TGTGCCAGCAGCCCTCTTAGCGGGAGTGGGGAGACCCAGTACTTC
>TRBD1|TRBV5-1|once|TRBJ1-5
CASSLQGARGQPQHF
TGCGCCAGCAGCTTGCAGGGGGCGAGGGGTCAGCCCCAGCATTTT
>TRBD1|TRBV11-1|-|TRBJ1-2
CASSYTGTGSLYGYTF
TGTGCCAGCAGCTATACCGGGACAGGTAGTCTCTATGGCTACACCTTC
>-|TRBV5-1|few|TRBJ2-2
CASSLRTDPGELFF
TGCGCCAGCAGCCTGCGGACGGATCCCGGGGAGCTGTTTTTT
>TRBD2|TRBV12-3/TRBV12-4|many|TRBJ2-7
CASSPGTTAYEQYF
TGTGCCAGCTCCCCGGGGACTACAGCCTACGAGCAGTACTTC
>TRBD2|TRBV7-9|many|TRBJ2-5
CASNEFKAGPGETQYF
TGTGCCAGCAACGAATTTAAAGCGGGACCGGGGGAGACCCAGTACTTC
>-|TRBV20-1|-|TRBJ1-1
CSARGSGVGALNTEAFF
TGCAGTGCTAGAGGGTCTGGGGTCGGGGCACTGAACACTGAAGCTTTCTTT
>TRBD1|TRBV5-4|few|TRBJ2-7
CASSILQGSSYEQYF
TGTGCCAGCAGCATTCTACAGGGGAGCTCCTACGAGCAGTACTTC
>-|TRBV6-5|-|TRBJ1-2
CASSYRAARTRWYGYTF
TGTGCCAGCAGTTACAGGGCCGCGCGTACTCGGTGGTATGGCTACACCTTC
>-|TRBV4-1|-|TRBJ2-7
CASSQTVLGSYEQYF
TGCGCCAGCAGCCAAACGGTCTTAGGCTCCTACGAGCAGTACTTC
>-|TRBV10-3|-|TRBJ2-7
CAISDNMFEQYF
TGTGCCATCAGTGACAATATGTTTGAGCAGTACTTC
>-|TRBV25-1|many|TRBJ2-7
CASMPEISYEQYF
TGTGCCAGCATGCCCGAAATTTCCTACGAGCAGTACTTC
>TRBD1|TRBV27|few|TRBJ1-5
CASSLGTGVGQPQHF
TGTGCCAGCAGTTTGGGGACAGGGGTTGGTCAGCCCCAGCATTTT
>-|TRBV20-1|many|TRBJ1-5
CSANREDQPQHF
TGCAGTGCTAACAGGGAGGATCAGCCCCAGCATTTT
>-|TRBV12-3/TRBV12-4|many|TRBJ2-5
CASSFRGQETQYF
TGTGCCAGCAGCTTCCGGGGTCAAGAGACCCAGTACTTC
>-|TRBV28|many|TRBJ1-1
CASSPGQLHTEAFF
TGTGCCAGCAGTCCCGGACAGCTTCACACTGAAGCTTTCTTT
>-|TRBV6-5|many|TRBJ1-1
CASSPWFGGNTEAFF
TGTGCCAGCAGTCCCTGGTTTGGGGGGAACACTGAAGCTTTCTTT
>TRBD2|TRBV2|few|TRBJ2-5
CASRGTSGGHRVRETQYF
TGTGCCAGCAGGGGGACTAGCGGGGGCCACCGGGTCCGGGAGACCCAGTACTTC
>-|TRBV12-3/TRBV12-4|many|TRBJ2-5
CASSLREGGRETQYF
TGTGCCAGCAGTTTAAGGGAAGGGGGGCGAGAGACCCAGTACTTC
>TRBD2|TRBV7-8|-|TRBJ2-5
CASSSIRGGLILAQYF
TGTGCCAGCAGTTCGATCCGGGGGGGCCTCATATTGGCCCAGTACTTC
>TRBD2|TRBV20-1|-|TRBJ2-7
CSARPELAGRYEQYF
TGCAGTGCTAGACCCGAACTAGCGGGAAGGTACGAGCAGTACTTC
>-|TRBV7-9|many|TRBJ1-1
CASSFSSNTEAFF
TGTGCCAGCAGCTTCTCTTCGAACACTGAAGCTTTCTTT
>-|TRBV12-3/TRBV12-4|once|TRBJ1-2
CASTRTGGNDGYTF
TGTGCCAGCACCCGGACTGGAGGGAATGATGGCTACACCTTC
>-|TRBV27|many|TRBJ2-5
CASRRSRTGGGLETQYF
TGTGCCAGCCGCAGGTCCAGGACTGGGGGGGGCCTAGAGACCCAGTACTTC
>-|TRBV11-2|many|TRBJ1-1
CASGTTENTEAFF
TGTGCCAGCGGAACGACAGAGAACACTGAAGCTTTCTTT
>-|TRBV11-2|many|TRBJ2-5
CASSTGPLETQYF
TGTGCCAGCAGCACGGGACCACTAGAGACCCAGTACTTC
>TRBD1|TRBV6-1|many|TRBJ1-5
CASSKDRVAEVSNQPQHF
TGTGCCAGCAGTAAGGACAGGGTGGCAGAAGTTAGCAATCAGCCCCAGCATTTT
>-|TRBV12-3/TRBV12-4|medium-sized|TRBJ2-7
CASSLSLGQSEQYF
TGTGCCAGCAGTTTATCCCTCGGACAGAGCGAGCAGTACTTC
>TRBD1|TRBV6-5|many|TRBJ2-5
CASSSGTGGLTQYF
TGTGCCAGCAGTTCCGGGACAGGGGGCTTGACCCAGTACTTC
>-|TRBV7-2|many|TRBJ2-7
CASSLPGGTEQYF
TGTGCCAGCAGCTTACCCGGGGGTACGGAGCAGTACTTC